This entry lists 25 T cell receptor beta chains sequenced from one sample in a study of human T cells and chemical hapten exposure. Time point in this sample: pre-sensitization, week 0. The treatment is: therapeutic diphenylcyclopropenone sensitization with weekly scalp DPC. TCRdb passed the RACE reads through MiXCR, listing each CDR3 protein once. Here the sample spans about 51,000 distinct CDR3 sequences, around a tenth being singletons. The sample consisted of whole blood, taken in connection with sensitization to the hapten diphenylcyclopropenone (DPC). Receptors were obtained from a woman aged 40 to 50 with alopecia areata. Some clones in this sample may be carry-over from other donors' samples.

This clonotype was counted ten times or more. The J gene is TRBJ1-1, the V gene TRBV29-1; D is uncertain. The CDR3 loop spans 13 amino acids. CDR1 SQVTM and CDR2 ANQGSEA come from the germline V gene. V was pared by 0 bases and J by 1 base, with 6 bases between. The DNA of the CDR3 is TGCAGCGTTGAAGATCGACCGAACACTGAAGCTTTCTTT. It codes for CSVEDRPNTEAFF. The whole variable domain, filled in from reference TRBV29-1 and TRBJ1-1, reads SAVISQKPSRDICQRGTSLTIQCQVDSQVTMMFWYRQQPGQSLTLIATANQGSEATYESGFVIDKFPISRPNLTFSTLTVSNMSPEDSSIYLCSVEDRPNTEAFFGQGTRLTVV.

J is TRBJ2-3 and V is TRBV12-5; D might be TRBD1 (5 bases). Trimming stripped 1 base from V and 2 bases from J, with 19 bases between. Germline loops: CDR1 LGHNT, CDR2 FRNRAP. This CDR3 is 18 amino acids long. CDR3: CASGLAFTSETATDTQYF. The CDR3 bases are TGTGCTAGTGGTTTGGCCTTCACCTCCGAGACAGCCACAGATACGCAGTATTTT. The variable domain in full, completed from reference TRBV12-5 and TRBJ2-3, reads DARVTQTPRHKVTEMGQEVTMRCQPILGHNTVFWYRQTMMQGLELLAYFRNRAPLDDSGMPKDRFSAEMPDATLATLKIQPSEPRDSAVYFCASGLAFTSETATDTQYFGPGTRLTVL.

This clonotype was found many times. The CDR3 DNA is TGCAGCGCCGTCGGCCAGTTGAACACTGAAGCTTTCTTT. Translated, it gives CSAVGQLNTEAFF. The chain joins TRBV29-1 to TRBJ1-1; D gene uncertain. Germline CDR1 reads SQVTM; CDR2 reads ANQGSEA. The V gene lost 7 bases and the J gene lost 0 bases, with 12 bases spanning the gap. The CDR3 has 13 amino acids.

The chain combines TRBV12-3 or TRBV12-4 with TRBJ2-7; 11 bases are a match to TRBD1. The J segment lost 6 bases and the V segment lost 10 bases, leaving 11 bases of the junction unmatched. This CDR3 is 14 amino acids long. CDR3 amino acids: CANSFGQGAVEQYF. For the CDR3, the DNA is TGTGCCAACAGCTTTGGACAGGGGGCTGTCGAGCAGTACTTC.

This clonotype was counted at least ten times. V usage is TRBV5-1 and J usage is TRBJ2-7, with D possibly TRBD2 on 6 matching bases. Deletions cut 4 bases from V and 7 bases from J, with 12 bases between. This CDR3 has 12 amino acids. CDR1 SGHRS and CDR2 YFSETQ come from the germline V gene. The CDR3 coding sequence is TGCGCCAGCAGCATACGGGCGGGAGAGCAGTACTTC. Translating it yields CASSIRAGEQYF.

The chain uses TRBV12-3 or TRBV12-4 and TRBJ1-6, with TRBD1 matching 8 bases. V lost 5 bases to trimming and J lost 7 bases; unmatched junction nucleotides: 7. This CDR3 comprises 15 residues. CDR3 sequence reads: CASSHQGAQNSPLHF. For the CDR3, the DNA is TGTGCCAGCAGTCACCAGGGGGCGCAGAATTCACCCCTCCACTTT.

This rearrangement joins TRBV20-1 to TRBJ1-3, with no clear D. This CDR3 has 15 residues. Germline CDR1 DFQATT, CDR2 SNEGSKA (reference sequence). Trimming removed 3 bases at V and 0 bases at J, with 12 bases between. CDR3: CSASLTQSSGNTIYF. CDR3 bases: TGCAGTGCTAGCCTGACCCAGAGCTCTGGAAACACCATATATTTT.

This chain connects TRBV5-6 to TRBJ2-3, with D hard to call. The CDR3 length is 12 residues. Germline lookup yields CDR1 SGHDT and CDR2 YYEEEE. V was clipped by 1 base and J by 4 bases, with 4 bases between them. CDR3 sequence reads: CASSLYPDTQYF. CDR3 nucleotide sequence: TGTGCCAGCAGCTTGTATCCAGATACGCAGTATTTT.

The V gene is TRBV3-1, the J gene TRBJ2-3; D remains ambiguous. The germline V and J ends were trimmed by 3 bases and 3 bases, with 10 bases remaining between them. The germline V gene has CDR1 LGHDT and CDR2 YNNKEL (reference sequence). This CDR3 comprises 14 residues. The CDR3 is CASSQGIVTDTQYF. CDR3 bases: TGTGCCAGCAGCCAGGGGATAGTAACAGATACGCAGTATTTT.

The sample holds a few counts of this clonotype. The J gene is TRBJ2-3, the V gene TRBV9; the match to TRBD1 covers 7 bases. Trimming cost V 0 bases and J 1 base; bases outside gene matches: 2. In germline, CDR1 is SGDLS, CDR2 YYNGEE. The CDR3 totals 15 residues. CDR3 sequence: CASSVGDRGTDTQYF. The CDR3 DNA follows: TGTGCCAGCAGCGTAGGAGACAGGGGCACAGATACGCAGTATTTT.

This clonotype was seen many times. V gene TRBV12-3 or TRBV12-4 combines with J gene TRBJ2-2, with D perhaps being TRBD1 or TRBD2 (6 bases each). V lost 6 bases to trimming and J lost 4 bases, with 12 bases between them. The CDR3 length is 14 residues. The CDR3 is CASRSEGGTGELFF. As DNA, the CDR3 is TGTGCCAGCAGGTCGGAGGGGGGCACCGGGGAGCTGTTTTTT.

This clonotype appeared many times. V gene TRBV6-6 combines with J gene TRBJ1-3; no firm D call. The V end was cut by 0 bases, the J end by 3 bases, with 9 bases between. CDR3 length: 15 amino acids. The V gene's germline CDR1 is MNHNY and CDR2 SVGAGI (reference sequence). DNA of the CDR3: TGTGCCAGCAGTTACTCATCCGGGGATGGAAACACCATATATTTT. Translating gives CASSYSSGDGNTIYF.

In its sample, this clonotype was seen a few times. V is TRBV6-2 or TRBV6-3 and J is TRBJ2-3; 10 bases map to TRBD2. Germline CDR1 and CDR2: MNHEY and SVGEGT. The CDR3 runs 13 residues. J was trimmed by 6 bases and V by 8 bases; bases with no gene match: 5. In nucleotides, the CDR3 is TGTGCCAGCGAGCGGGGGGGCCTGGATACGCAGTATTTT. It encodes CASERGGLDTQYF.

This CDR3 is CASRIGLATDYEQYF. For the CDR3, the DNA is TGTGCCAGCAGAATAGGACTAGCGACTGACTACGAGCAGTACTTC. V gene TRBV12-3 or TRBV12-4 combines with J gene TRBJ2-7; TRBD2 aligns across 9 bases. Losses at the gene ends were 6 bases for V and 3 bases for J; bases not matched to a gene: 9. This CDR3 is built from 15 residues.

At least ten counts were recorded for this clonotype. This rearrangement joins TRBV6-4 to TRBJ2-1; 7 bases are shared with TRBD1. Per germline, CDR1 MRHNA and CDR2 SNTAGT. V trimming: 0 bases; J trimming: 1 base; junction bases outside the gene matches: 3. This CDR3 has 16 residues. The CDR3 loop reads CASSDSLTGSYNEQFF. The CDR3 DNA reads TGTGCCAGCAGTGACTCGTTGACAGGGTCCTACAATGAGCAGTTCTTC.

In its sample, this clonotype was seen many times. This chain links TRBV7-2 with TRBJ2-1; the match to TRBD1 covers 8 bases. Germline V gene data show CDR1 as SGHTA and CDR2 as FQGNSA. The CDR3 has 15 residues. V shed 4 bases, J shed 3 bases, and the junction held 5 bases outside the gene matches. CDR3 nucleotide sequence: TGTGCCAGCAGCTCCAGACAGGGGATCTACAATGAGCAGTTCTTC. This translates into CASSSRQGIYNEQFF.

The rearrangement joins TRBV3-1 to TRBJ2-2; the match to TRBD2 covers 12 bases. CDR3 length: 17 amino acids. J was trimmed by 3 bases and V by 4 bases; bases with no gene match: 6. Germline-derived CDR1 and CDR2 are LGHDT and YNNKEL (reference sequence). CDR3 nucleotides: TGTGCCAGCAGCCTCGGACTAGCGGGGACGTACACCGGGGAGCTGTTTTTT. This gives the protein CASSLGLAGTYTGELFF.

This clonotype was counted ten times or more. The chain is built from TRBV20-1 and TRBJ1-2, with a tentative D call TRBD1 (5 bases). Trimming took 6 bases from V and 8 from J, leaving 16 bases between them. Germline V lookup: CDR1 DFQATT, CDR2 SNEGSKA (reference sequence). This CDR3 has 12 amino acids. Here the CDR3 DNA reads TGCAGTGCCAAGGCCAGGGCCCTAGGCTACACCTTC. It translates to CSAKARALGYTF.

This clonotype was recorded many times. The gene calls are TRBV20-1 and TRBJ2-7; D may be TRBD1 or TRBD2 (6 bases each). The germline CDR1 and CDR2 sequences are DFQATT and SNEGSKA (reference sequence). CDR3 size: 14 residues. With 2 bases removed from V and 6 bases from J, the gap between germline ends came to 17 bases. The CDR3 nucleotides are TGCAGTGCTAGAAAAAGGGGGGACCTGGGCGAGCAGTACTTC. This translates into CSARKRGDLGEQYF.

This rearrangement joins TRBV4-1 to TRBJ2-3; tentative D call: TRBD2 (6 bases). The CDR3 extends over 15 amino acids. CDR1 MGHRA and CDR2 YSYEKL come from the germline V gene. V was shortened by 7 bases and J by 0 bases, with 14 bases between the two germline ends. As DNA, the CDR3 is TGCGCCAGCAAGTACGCGGGGACTAGCACAGATACGCAGTATTTT. It specifies CASKYAGTSTDTQYF.

This clonotype has a count of ten or more. The CDR3 nucleotides read TGTGCCAGCAGCTCAGACGGGGATCCGTCCTACAATGAGCAGTTCTTC. The encoded protein is CASSSDGDPSYNEQFF. The rearrangement joins TRBV7-9 to TRBJ2-1, with D tentatively TRBD2 (5 bases). CDR3 length equals 16 residues. The germline V gene has CDR1 SEHNR and CDR2 FQNEAQ (reference sequence). Trimming cost V 4 bases and J 1 base, with 14 bases left between them.

This clonotype was counted only a few times. Here the CDR3 reads CASIPSRSGGGNEQFF. The DNA for the CDR3 is TGTGCCAGCATTCCCTCTCGAAGCGGGGGGGGAAATGAGCAGTTCTTC. The rearrangement joins TRBV28 to TRBJ2-1; 10 bases map to TRBD2. The germline V gene encodes CDR1 MDHEN and CDR2 SYDVKM. The CDR3 has 16 residues. Trimming took 7 bases from V and 7 from J; bases not matched to a gene: 13.

This clonotype was seen repeatedly, ten times or more. CDR3 loop: CSADSGTPSDTQYF. The CDR3 DNA sequence: TGCAGTGCTGATTCCGGGACCCCGTCAGATACGCAGTATTTT. The rearrangement uses TRBV20-1 and TRBJ2-3, with D perhaps TRBD1 or TRBD2 (5 bases each). Germline V gene lookup returns CDR1 DFQATT and CDR2 SNEGSKA (reference sequence). V lost 5 bases to trimming and J lost 4 bases, with 16 bases between them. The CDR3 is made up of 14 amino acids.

The genes are TRBV3-1 and TRBJ2-3; tentative D call: TRBD2 (5 bases). Germline-derived CDR1 and CDR2 are LGHDT and YNNKEL (reference sequence). Trimming stripped 5 bases from V and 7 bases from J, with 10 bases between. The CDR3 consists of 12 residues. CDR3 nucleotide sequence: TGTGCCAGCAGCGAAGGGAGTTATACGCAGTATTTT. Protein product: CASSEGSYTQYF.

This clonotype was seen at least ten times. The chain combines TRBV18 with TRBJ1-2; no firm D call. V gave up 2 bases and J gave up 5 bases, with 6 bases separating them. Germline CDR1 and CDR2: KGHSH and LQKENI. The CDR3 has 12 amino acids. The CDR3 is CASSPMEYGYTF. Here the CDR3 DNA reads TGTGCCAGCTCACCAATGGAATATGGCTACACCTTC.